This T cell receptor (beta chain) appears in the sequencing data of a study of control samples from healthy donors and cancer patients. Clones were sequenced by immunoSEQ multiplex PCR, and TCRdb holds only the in-frame ones, with some missing. There are around 43,000 clones in the sample; around nine tenths occur only once, and 3% to 4.5% lies in the top ten. Germline lookup yields CDR1 SGHRS and CDR2 YFSETQ. This CDR3 is built from 15 residues. The V gene lost 0 bases and the J gene lost 0 bases, with 7 bases spanning the gap. This clonotype originated in a woman between 50 and 59 years old in good health. The V call is TRBV5-1, the J call TRBJ2-1; D unresolved. The source material was blood. CDR3 nucleotide sequence: TGCGCCAGCAGCTTGGAATCCACCTCCTACAATGAGCAGTTCTTC. Translation gives CASSLESTSYNEQFF.